One and the same sample provided the 23 T cell receptor beta chains below, sequenced in a study of OX40 agonist ivuxolimab in advanced cancers. Profiled with immunoSEQ multiplex PCR; TCRdb holds only in-frame clones, not every one. This table holds 79,000 or so clones, about 89% found once. Here the sequenced sample was CD4+ or CD8+ T cells sorted from blood, taken in a trial of the OX40 agonist ivuxolimab. Source of these receptors: an adult with an advanced solid tumor such as melanoma, head and neck, liver or kidney cancer.

This chain joins TRBV6-5 and TRBJ2-7, with 10 nucleotides matching TRBD2. CDR3 length: 15 amino acids. V dropped 4 bases and J dropped 0; count of bases not matched to a gene: 3. CDR1 is MNHEY, CDR2 SVGAGI, per germline. CDR3 nucleotide sequence: TGTGCCAGCAGTTCACTAGCGGGAAGCTCCTACGAGCAGTACTTC. It translates to CASSSLAGSSYEQYF.

Note on this clone: The sample holds other DNA sequences that translate to the same CDR3. J is TRBJ2-7 and V is TRBV28; the D gene is possibly TRBD1 (6 bases). Deletions cut 6 bases from V and 3 bases from J, with 12 bases between. This CDR3 has 13 residues. The germline CDR1 and CDR2 sequences are MDHEN and SYDVKM. As DNA, the CDR3 is TGTGCCAGCAGGAAGCAGGGGAACTACGAGCAGTACTTC. As protein: CASRKQGNYEQYF.

This clone was counted a single time. The chain recombines TRBV28 with TRBJ1-6, with 7 bases aligning to TRBD1. CDR3 size: 14 residues. Losses at the gene ends were 7 bases for V and 10 bases for J; bases not matched to a gene: 10. The germline CDR1 and CDR2 sequences are MDHEN and SYDVKM. Written as DNA, the CDR3 is TGTGCCAGCACCCGAGACAGGGTGTACTCACCCCTCCACTTT. Translation gives CASTRDRVYSPLHF.

The chain is built from TRBV7-9 and TRBJ2-7, with D tentatively TRBD2 (6 bases). V was trimmed by 5 bases and J by 4 bases, leaving 18 bases between them. The CDR3 covers 15 residues. CDR1 is SEHNR and CDR2 is FQNEAQ in the germline V gene (reference sequence). DNA of the CDR3: TGTGCCAGCAGCCGAGGGACTTCACCCAATTACGAGCAGTACTTC. This translates into CASSRGTSPNYEQYF.

This sequence joins TRBV18 and TRBJ2-3; 9 bases match TRBD2. The CDR3 is 16 residues long. Germline CDR1 KGHSH, CDR2 LQKENI. V trimming: 1 base; J trimming: 2 bases; junction bases outside the gene matches: 4. DNA of the CDR3: TGTGCCAGCTCACCACTTTCTAGCGGGACCACAGATACGCAGTATTTT. It translates to CASSPLSSGTTDTQYF.

The V gene is TRBV7-2, the J gene TRBJ2-3; D remains ambiguous. The CDR3 covers 13 residues. V lost 3 bases and J 1 base, leaving 5 bases between the germline ends. Germline values: CDR1 SGHTA, CDR2 FQGNSA. CDR3 nucleotide sequence: TGTGCCAGCAGCTTCGAAGGCACAGATACGCAGTATTTT. It yields the protein CASSFEGTDTQYF.

The rearrangement joins TRBV11-2 to TRBJ2-7; TRBD2 aligns across 14 bases. The V segment lost 5 bases and the J segment 2 bases; nucleotides outside the gene matches: 2. CDR1 is SGHAT, CDR2 FQNNGV, per germline. This CDR3 is 15 amino acids long. The CDR3 loop reads CASSGGLAGAYEQYF. In DNA, the CDR3 is TGTGCCAGCAGCGGGGGACTAGCGGGAGCCTACGAGCAGTACTTC.

V is TRBV27 and J is TRBJ2-5, with 9 nucleotides matching TRBD2. The CDR3 is 17 amino acids. In germline, CDR1 is MNHEY, CDR2 SMNVEV (reference sequence). Unmatched junction bases numbered 11, after V lost 1 base and J lost 5 bases. The CDR3 protein is CASSLLAFGTSRETQYF. Here the CDR3 DNA reads TGTGCCAGCAGTTTATTGGCCTTCGGGACTAGCAGGGAGACCCAGTACTTC.

This chain joins TRBV1 and TRBJ2-7; the table's D call, TRBD2, has no DNA check behind it. TRBV1 is annotated as a pseudogene. The CDR3 is made up of 16 amino acids. The CDR3 protein is CTSSHRVGRDSYEQYF. Written as DNA, the CDR3 is TGCACCAGCAGCCACAGGGTAGGGCGGGACTCCTACGAGCAGTACTTC.

J is TRBJ1-1 and V is TRBV5-1, with D perhaps matching TRBD1 (5 bases). The CDR3 sequence is 14 residues long. Germline-derived CDR1 and CDR2 are SGHRS and YFSETQ. Trimming removed 4 bases from V and 2 bases from J, with 12 bases in between. The CDR3 reads CASSPQGLNTEAFF. The CDR3 coding sequence is TGCGCCAGCAGCCCGCAGGGACTTAACACTGAAGCTTTCTTT.

The rearrangement joins TRBV5-1 to TRBJ2-5; D could derive from TRBD1 or TRBD2 (5 bases each). Trimming removed 9 bases at V and 3 bases at J, with 21 bases between. This CDR3 spans 15 amino acids. Per the germline V gene, CDR1 is SGHRS and CDR2 is YFSETQ. The CDR3 loop reads CATTLGAGREETQYF. CDR3 sequence (DNA): TGCGCCACCACCCTCGGGGCAGGGCGGGAAGAGACCCAGTACTTC.

The V and J genes are TRBV19 and TRBJ2-2; 7 bases line up with TRBD2. The V segment lost 6 bases and the J segment 6 bases; nucleotides outside the gene matches: 13. The CDR3 covers 16 residues. Germline V gives CDR1 LNHDA, CDR2 SQIVND (reference sequence). CDR3 nucleotide sequence: TGTGCCAGTAGCATCGTAGCGGGTCCCCCCTCCGGGGAGCTGTTTTTT. Its protein product is CASSIVAGPPSGELFF.

This clone turned up a few times. This chain connects TRBV7-2 to TRBJ2-3; 8 nucleotides align to TRBD2. Germline CDR1 is SGHTA and CDR2 is FQGNSA. V shed 4 bases and J 7 bases; nucleotides not matched to a gene: 13. The CDR3 covers 16 residues. The CDR3 is CASSSIWGAGAYTQYF. CDR3 sequence (DNA): TGTGCCAGCAGCTCCATATGGGGAGCGGGAGCATATACGCAGTATTTT.

The chain employs TRBV2 and TRBJ1-1; D not resolved. V lost 2 bases, J lost 1 base, and 5 bases lay in between. The CDR3 runs to 13 residues. CDR1 SNHLY and CDR2 FYNNEI come from the germline V gene. The CDR3 here is CASSEMENTEAFF. The CDR3, as DNA: TGTGCCAGCAGTGAAATGGAGAACACTGAAGCTTTCTTT.

The chain uses TRBV18 and TRBJ2-1, with TRBD2 matching over 10 bases. The CDR3 consists of 14 residues. Germline values: CDR1 KGHSH, CDR2 LQKENI. Trimming removed 1 base from V and 9 bases from J; junction bases left unmatched: 3. The chain's CDR3 is CASSPQREGTEQFF. CDR3 sequence (DNA): TGTGCCAGCTCACCACAGCGGGAGGGTACTGAGCAGTTCTTC.

The V call is TRBV27, the J call TRBJ2-2, with 14 bases lining up with TRBD2. Trimming took 6 bases from V and 4 from J; bases not matched to a gene: 7. Germline V gives CDR1 MNHEY, CDR2 SMNVEV (reference sequence). The CDR3 consists of 17 residues. This CDR3 is CASSGLAGGLGTGELFF. In nucleotides, the CDR3 is TGTGCCAGCAGCGGACTAGCGGGAGGACTGGGCACCGGGGAGCTGTTTTTT.

This chain links TRBV6-5 with TRBJ1-1; 8 bases agree with TRBD1. This CDR3 is built from 16 residues. Germline trimming cut 2 bases from V and 0 bases from J; bases unmatched to any gene: 5. Germline V lookup: CDR1 MNHEY, CDR2 SVGAGI. This CDR3 is CASSYNPGGVNTEAFF. Here the CDR3 DNA reads TGTGCCAGCAGTTACAATCCAGGGGGCGTGAACACTGAAGCTTTCTTT.

The V and J genes are TRBV6-5 and TRBJ2-4, with D perhaps TRBD1 (6 bases). Germline CDR1 and CDR2: MNHEY and SVGAGI. The CDR3 totals 15 residues. V lost 7 bases to trimming and J lost 8 bases, with 21 bases between them. For the CDR3, the DNA is TGTGCCAGCAAGTTAGGGGGTCGGACGCCGGACATTCAGTACTTC. Translation gives CASKLGGRTPDIQYF.

The J gene is TRBJ2-4, the V gene TRBV28, with 10 positions matching TRBD1. Germline lookup yields CDR1 MDHEN and CDR2 SYDVKM. The V segment lost 4 bases and the J segment 8 bases; nucleotides outside the gene matches: 5. CDR3 length: 14 amino acids. The CDR3 is CASSSGQGVDIQYF. CDR3 sequence (DNA): TGTGCCAGCAGTTCTGGACAGGGGGTAGACATTCAGTACTTC.

This chain joins TRBV6-1 and TRBJ2-5; D is tentatively TRBD1 or TRBD2 (5 bases each). CDR1 and CDR2 from the germline V gene are MNHNS and SASEGT. The CDR3 extends over 13 amino acids. Trimming removed 4 bases from V and 4 bases from J, with 10 bases in between. The CDR3 DNA follows: TGTGCCAGCAGTGGTACGGGGCGAGAGACCCAGTACTTC. As protein: CASSGTGRETQYF.

The V and J genes are TRBV19 and TRBJ2-1, with D maybe TRBD1 (6 bases). V lost 1 base and J lost 6, with 10 bases in between. This CDR3 is built from 14 residues. Germline V gene lookup returns CDR1 LNHDA and CDR2 SQIVND (reference sequence). Here the CDR3 DNA reads TGTGCCAGTAGTATAGTTGGGGGCCTCAATGAGCAGTTCTTC. Translated, it gives CASSIVGGLNEQFF.

This rearrangement joins TRBV7-9 to TRBJ2-1; a possible D gene is TRBD1 (6 bases). The CDR3 spans 15 residues. Germline V gives CDR1 SEHNR, CDR2 FQNEAQ (reference sequence). The ends were cut back, 2 bases at V and 5 bases at J, with 13 bases in the middle. CDR3 sequence: CASSLQYRVHNEQFF. In nucleotides, the CDR3 is TGTGCCAGCAGCTTACAGTACAGGGTTCACAATGAGCAGTTCTTC. The full variable domain, in which reference TRBV7-9 and TRBJ2-1 provide the parts outside the CDR3, is DTGVSQNPRHKITKRGQNVTFRCDPISEHNRLYWYRQTLGQGPEFLTYFQNEAQLEKSRLLSDRFSAERPKGSFSTLEIQRTEQGDSAMYLCASSLQYRVHNEQFFGPGTRLTVL.

This clone came up a few times. The chain couples TRBV11-3 to TRBJ2-7; 7 nucleotides match TRBD2. The germline gives CDR1 SGHNT, CDR2 YENEEA. The V and J ends lost 5 bases and 2 bases, in that order; junction bases with no gene match: 6. The CDR3 is 14 residues long. The CDR3 region is CASSQAAGAYEQYF. CDR3 nucleotides: TGTGCCAGCAGCCAAGCCGCGGGAGCCTACGAGCAGTACTTC. Full variable domain (outside the CDR3, taken from reference TRBV11-3 and TRBJ2-7): EAGVVQSPRYKIIEKKQPVAFWCNPISGHNTLYWYLQNLGQGPELLIRYENEEAVDDSQLPKDRFSAERLKGVDSTLKIQPAELGDSAVYLCASSQAAGAYEQYFGPGTRLTVT.